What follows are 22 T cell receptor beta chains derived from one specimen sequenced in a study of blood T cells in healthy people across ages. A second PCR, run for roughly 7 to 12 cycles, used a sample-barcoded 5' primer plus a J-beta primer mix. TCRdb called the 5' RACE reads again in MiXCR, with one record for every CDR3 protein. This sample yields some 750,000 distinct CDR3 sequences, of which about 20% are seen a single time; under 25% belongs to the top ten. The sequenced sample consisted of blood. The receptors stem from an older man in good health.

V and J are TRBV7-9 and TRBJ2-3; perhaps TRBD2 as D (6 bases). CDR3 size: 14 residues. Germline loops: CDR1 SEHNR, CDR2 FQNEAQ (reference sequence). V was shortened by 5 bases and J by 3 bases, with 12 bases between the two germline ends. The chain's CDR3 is CASSPGDQTDTQYF. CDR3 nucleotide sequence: TGTGCCAGCAGCCCGGGGGATCAAACAGATACGCAGTATTTT.

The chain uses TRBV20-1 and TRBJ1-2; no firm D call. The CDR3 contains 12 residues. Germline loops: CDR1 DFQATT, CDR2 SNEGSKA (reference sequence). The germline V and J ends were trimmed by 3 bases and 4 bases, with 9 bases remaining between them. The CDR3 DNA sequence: TGCAGTGCTAGGGTCCAGTCCTATGGCTACACCTTC. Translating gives CSARVQSYGYTF.

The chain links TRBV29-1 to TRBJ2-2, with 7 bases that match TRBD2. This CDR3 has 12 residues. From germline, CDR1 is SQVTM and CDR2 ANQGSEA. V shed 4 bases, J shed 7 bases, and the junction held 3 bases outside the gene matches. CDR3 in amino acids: CSVGGGFGELFF. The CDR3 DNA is TGCAGCGTTGGGGGGGGATTCGGGGAGCTGTTTTTT.

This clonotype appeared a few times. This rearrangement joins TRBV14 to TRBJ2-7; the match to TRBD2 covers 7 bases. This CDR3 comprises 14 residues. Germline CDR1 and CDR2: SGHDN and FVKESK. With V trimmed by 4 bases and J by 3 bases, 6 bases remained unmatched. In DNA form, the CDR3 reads TGTGCCAGCAGCCCGGAACTAGCGTACTACGAGCAGTACTTC. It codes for CASSPELAYYEQYF.

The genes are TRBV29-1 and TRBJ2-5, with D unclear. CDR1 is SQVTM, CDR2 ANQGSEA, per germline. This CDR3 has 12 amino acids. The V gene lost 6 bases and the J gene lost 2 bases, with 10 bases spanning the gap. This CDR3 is CSVLEGQETQYF. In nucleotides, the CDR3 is TGCAGCGTCTTAGAAGGGCAAGAGACCCAGTACTTC. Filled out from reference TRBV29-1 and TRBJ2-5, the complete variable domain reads SAVISQKPSRDICQRGTSLTIQCQVDSQVTMMFWYRQQPGQSLTLIATANQGSEATYESGFVIDKFPISRPNLTFSTLTVSNMSPEDSSIYLCSVLEGQETQYFGPGTRLLVL.

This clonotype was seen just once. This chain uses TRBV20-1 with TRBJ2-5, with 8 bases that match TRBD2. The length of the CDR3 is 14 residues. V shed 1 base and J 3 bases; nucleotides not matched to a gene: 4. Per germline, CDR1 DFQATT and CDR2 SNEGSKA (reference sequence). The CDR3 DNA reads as TGCAGTGCTAGAGTCCCAGCGGGGGAAGAGACCCAGTACTTC. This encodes CSARVPAGEETQYF.

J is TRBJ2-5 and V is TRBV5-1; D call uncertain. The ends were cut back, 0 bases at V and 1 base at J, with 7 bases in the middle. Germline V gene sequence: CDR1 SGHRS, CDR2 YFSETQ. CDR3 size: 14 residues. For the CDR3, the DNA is TGCGCCAGCAGCTTGGGATATTTCCAAGAGACCCAGTACTTC. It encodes CASSLGYFQETQYF.

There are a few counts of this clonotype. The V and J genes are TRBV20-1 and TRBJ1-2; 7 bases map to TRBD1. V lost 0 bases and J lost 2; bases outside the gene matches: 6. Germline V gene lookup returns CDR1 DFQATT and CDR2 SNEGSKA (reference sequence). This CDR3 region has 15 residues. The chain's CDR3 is CSARDQAGGNYGYTF. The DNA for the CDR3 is TGCAGTGCTAGAGATCAGGCAGGGGGGAACTATGGCTACACCTTC.

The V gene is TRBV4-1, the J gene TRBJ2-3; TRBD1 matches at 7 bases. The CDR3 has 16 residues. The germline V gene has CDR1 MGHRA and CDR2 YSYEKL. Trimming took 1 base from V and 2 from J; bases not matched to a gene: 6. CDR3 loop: CASSQGVTGVTDTQYF. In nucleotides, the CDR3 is TGCGCCAGCAGCCAAGGAGTAACAGGGGTCACAGATACGCAGTATTTT.

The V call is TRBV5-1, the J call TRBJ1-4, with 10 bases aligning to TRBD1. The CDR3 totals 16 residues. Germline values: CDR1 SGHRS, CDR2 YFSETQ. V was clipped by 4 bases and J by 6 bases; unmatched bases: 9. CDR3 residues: CASSPPSGTGDEKLFF. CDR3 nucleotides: TGCGCCAGCAGCCCCCCCTCCGGGACAGGGGATGAAAAACTGTTTTTT.

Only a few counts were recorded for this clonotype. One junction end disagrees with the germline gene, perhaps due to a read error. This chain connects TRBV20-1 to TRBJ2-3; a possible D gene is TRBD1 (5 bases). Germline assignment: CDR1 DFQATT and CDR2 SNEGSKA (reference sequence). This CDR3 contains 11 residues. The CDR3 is CSARGPGAQYF. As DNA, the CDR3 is TGCAGTGCTAGAGGGCCTGGGGCCCAGTACTTT.

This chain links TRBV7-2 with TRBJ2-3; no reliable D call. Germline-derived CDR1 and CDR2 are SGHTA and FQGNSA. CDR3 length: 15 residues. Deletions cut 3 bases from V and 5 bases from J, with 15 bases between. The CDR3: CASSFFGLGEDTQYF. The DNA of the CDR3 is TGTGCCAGCAGCTTCTTCGGGTTGGGTGAAGATACGCAGTATTTT.

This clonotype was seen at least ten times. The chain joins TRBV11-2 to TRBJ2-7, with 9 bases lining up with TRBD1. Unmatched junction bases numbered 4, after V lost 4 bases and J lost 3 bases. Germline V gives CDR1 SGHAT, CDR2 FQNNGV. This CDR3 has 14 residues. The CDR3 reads CASSSGTGFYEQYF. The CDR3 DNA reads TGTGCCAGCAGCTCCGGGACAGGGTTCTACGAGCAGTACTTC. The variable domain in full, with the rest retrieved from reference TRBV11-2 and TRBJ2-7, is EAGVAQSPRYKIIEKRQSVAFWCNPISGHATLYWYQQILGQGPKLLIQFQNNGVVDDSQLPKDRFSAERLKGVDSTLKIQPAKLEDSAVYLCASSSGTGFYEQYFGPGTRLTVT.

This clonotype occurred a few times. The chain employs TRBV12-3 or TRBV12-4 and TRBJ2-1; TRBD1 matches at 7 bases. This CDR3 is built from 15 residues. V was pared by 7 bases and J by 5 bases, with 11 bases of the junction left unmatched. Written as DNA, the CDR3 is TGTGCCAGCATTTTCCTTCAGGGGGAAGACAATGAGCAGTTCTTC. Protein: CASIFLQGEDNEQFF.

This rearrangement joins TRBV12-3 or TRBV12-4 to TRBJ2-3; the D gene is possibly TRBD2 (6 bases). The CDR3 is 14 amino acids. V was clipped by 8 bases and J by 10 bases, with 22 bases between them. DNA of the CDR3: TGTGCCAGCTGTCGATCCGGACTAACTCTCGCGCAGTATTTT. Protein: CASCRSGLTLAQYF.

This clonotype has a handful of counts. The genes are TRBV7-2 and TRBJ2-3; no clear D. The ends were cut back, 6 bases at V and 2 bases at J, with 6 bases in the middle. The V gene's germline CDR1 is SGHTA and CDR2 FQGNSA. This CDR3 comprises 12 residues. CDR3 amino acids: CASSYITDTQYF. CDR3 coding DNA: TGTGCCAGCAGTTACATCACAGATACGCAGTATTTT.

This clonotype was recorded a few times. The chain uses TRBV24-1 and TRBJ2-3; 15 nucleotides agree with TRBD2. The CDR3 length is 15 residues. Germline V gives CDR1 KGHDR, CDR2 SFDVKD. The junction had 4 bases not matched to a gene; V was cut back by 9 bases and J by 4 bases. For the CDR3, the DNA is TGTGCCACCGGGGGACTAGCGGGAGGTCCAGATACGCAGTATTTT. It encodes CATGGLAGGPDTQYF.

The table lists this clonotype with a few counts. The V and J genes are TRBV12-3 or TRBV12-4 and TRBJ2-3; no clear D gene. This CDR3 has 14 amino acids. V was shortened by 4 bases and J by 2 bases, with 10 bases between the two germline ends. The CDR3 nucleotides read TGTGCCAGCAGTTGGTCGGCGGTCACAGATACGCAGTATTTT. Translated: CASSWSAVTDTQYF.

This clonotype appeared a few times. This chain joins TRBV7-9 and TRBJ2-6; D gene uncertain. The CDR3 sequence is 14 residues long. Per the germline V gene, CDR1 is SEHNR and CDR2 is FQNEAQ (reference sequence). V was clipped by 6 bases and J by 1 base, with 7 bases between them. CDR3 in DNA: TGTGCCAGCAGGGTGGGATCTGGGGCCAACGTCCTGACTTTC. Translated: CASRVGSGANVLTF.

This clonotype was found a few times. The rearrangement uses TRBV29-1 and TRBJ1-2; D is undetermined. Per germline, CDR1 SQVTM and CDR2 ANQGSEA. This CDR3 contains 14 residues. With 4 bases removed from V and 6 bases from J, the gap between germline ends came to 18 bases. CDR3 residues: CSVARAGIGDGYTF. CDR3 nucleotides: TGCAGCGTTGCTCGGGCAGGTATTGGTGATGGCTACACCTTC.

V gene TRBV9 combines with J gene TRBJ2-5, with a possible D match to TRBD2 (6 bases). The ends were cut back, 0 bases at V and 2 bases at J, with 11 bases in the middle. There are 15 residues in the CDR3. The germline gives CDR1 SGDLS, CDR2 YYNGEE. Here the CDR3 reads CASSVVSGRQETQYF. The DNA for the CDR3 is TGTGCCAGCAGCGTAGTTAGCGGAAGACAAGAGACCCAGTACTTC.

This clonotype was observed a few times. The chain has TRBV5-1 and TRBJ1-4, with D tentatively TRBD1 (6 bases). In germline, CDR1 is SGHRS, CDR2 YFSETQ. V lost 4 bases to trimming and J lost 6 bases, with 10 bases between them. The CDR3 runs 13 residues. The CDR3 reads CASSIPGDEKLFF. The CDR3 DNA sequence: TGCGCCAGCAGCATACCAGGGGATGAAAAACTGTTTTTT.